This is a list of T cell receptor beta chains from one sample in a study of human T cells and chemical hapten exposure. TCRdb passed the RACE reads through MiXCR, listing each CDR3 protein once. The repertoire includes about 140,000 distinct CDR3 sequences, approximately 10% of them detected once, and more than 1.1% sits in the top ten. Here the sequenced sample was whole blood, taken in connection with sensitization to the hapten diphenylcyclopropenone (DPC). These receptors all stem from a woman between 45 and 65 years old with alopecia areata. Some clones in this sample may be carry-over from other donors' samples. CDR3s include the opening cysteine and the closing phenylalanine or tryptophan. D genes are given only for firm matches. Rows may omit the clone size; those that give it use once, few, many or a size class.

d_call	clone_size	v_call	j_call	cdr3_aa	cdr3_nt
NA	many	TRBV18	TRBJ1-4	CASSPGANEKLFF	TGTGCCAGCTCACCGGGGGCTAATGAAAAACTGTTTTTT
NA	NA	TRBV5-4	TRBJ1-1	CASSLRGPLTEAFF	TGTGCCAGCAGCTTACGGGGCCCCTTGACTGAAGCTTTCTTT
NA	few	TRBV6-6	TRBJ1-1	CASSYEGNTEAFF	TGTGCCAGCAGTTACGAGGGGAACACTGAAGCTTTCTTT
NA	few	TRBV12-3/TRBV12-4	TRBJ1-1	CASSPIGAYEAFF	TGTGCCAGCAGCCCCATAGGGGCTTATGAAGCTTTCTTT
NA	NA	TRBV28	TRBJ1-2	CASSLSDKDYGYTF	TGTGCCAGCAGTTTGTCGGACAAGGACTATGGCTACACCTTC
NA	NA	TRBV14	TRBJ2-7	CASSQARASYEQYF	TGTGCCAGCAGCCAAGCCAGGGCTTCCTACGAGCAGTACTTC
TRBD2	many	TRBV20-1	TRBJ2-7	CSAPPPGLVYEQYF	TGCAGTGCTCCTCCTCCGGGACTAGTATACGAGCAGTACTTC
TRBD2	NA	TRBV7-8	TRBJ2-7	CASSLLGTSGTYEQYF	TGTGCCAGCAGCTTACTAGGGACTAGCGGGACCTACGAGCAGTACTTC
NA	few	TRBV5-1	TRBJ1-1	CASSFRGRENTEAFF	TGCGCCAGCAGCTTTAGGGGCAGGGAGAACACTGAAGCTTTCTTT
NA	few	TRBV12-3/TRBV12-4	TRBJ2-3	CASSAFSEAGTDTQYF	TGTGCCAGCAGTGCTTTTTCGGAGGCGGGCACAGATACGCAGTATTTT
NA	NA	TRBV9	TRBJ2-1	CASSVAWWAGNEQFF	TGTGCCAGCAGCGTAGCCTGGTGGGCGGGCAATGAGCAGTTCTTC
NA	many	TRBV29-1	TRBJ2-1	CSVIPTSSYNEQFF	TGCAGCGTTATACCGACCTCATCTTACAATGAGCAGTTCTTC
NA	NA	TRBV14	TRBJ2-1	CASSQVAGTSGEQFF	TGTGCCAGCAGCCAAGTGGCGGGAACAAGCGGGGAGCAGTTCTTC
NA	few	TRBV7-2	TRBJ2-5	CASSSPTETQYF	TGTGCCAGCAGCTCCCCTACAGAGACCCAGTACTTC
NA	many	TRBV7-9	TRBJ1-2	CASSLEPTLYGYTF	TGTGCCAGCAGCTTAGAGCCGACCCTCTATGGCTACACCTTC
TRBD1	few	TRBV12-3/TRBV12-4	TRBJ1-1	CASSSLGTGNFEAFF	TGTGCCAGCAGTTCGCTCGGGACAGGGAACTTTGAAGCTTTCTTT
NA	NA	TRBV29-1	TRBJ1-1	CSAGQKTNTEAFF	TGCAGCGCCGGACAGAAGACGAACACTGAAGCTTTCTTT
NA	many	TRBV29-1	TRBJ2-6	CSASDRVSGANVLTF	TGCAGCGCTTCGGACAGAGTCTCTGGGGCCAACGTCCTGACTTTC
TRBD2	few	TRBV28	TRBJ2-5	CASSLRNAGVEETQYF	TGTGCCAGCAGTTTACGGAACGCGGGGGTGGAAGAGACCCAGTACTTC